This is a list of T cell receptor beta chains from one sample in a study of blood T cell repertoires in COVID-19. Some clones are missing from TCRdb's copy, which holds only in-frame ones; the method was immunoSEQ multiplex PCR. The sample consists of some 160,000 clones, about four fifths of them appearing once. The sample was peripheral blood. These receptors were collected from an older man with active or convalescent COVID-19. CDR3s include the opening cysteine and the closing phenylalanine or tryptophan. The D gene is left open where the match is weak. Size is omitted from some rows. Given values are once, few, many or a class for expanded clones.

d_gene	len	abundance	j_gene	v_gene	CDR3nt	CDR3aa
TRBD1	15	.	TRBJ2-1	TRBV5-1	TGCGCCAGCAGCTCCGGACAGGACCCCTACAATGAGCAGTTCTTC	CASSSGQDPYNEQFF
.	18	.	TRBJ2-5	TRBV21-1	TGTGCCAGCAGCAAAAGGGGGATGATTGAGCAGGACCAAGAGACCCAGTACTTC	CASSKRGMIEQDQETQYF
TRBD1	15	.	TRBJ1-1	TRBV4-3	TGCGCCAGCAGCCAAATGAGAGGGCAGGGGGTTTCAGCTTTCTTT	CASSQMRGQGVSAFF
.	14	.	TRBJ1-2	TRBV10-3	TGTGCCATCAGTCTTACAGGACAGAACTATGGCTACACCTTC	CAISLTGQNYGYTF
TRBD1	14	.	TRBJ2-5	TRBV3-1/TRBV3-2	TGTGCCAGCAGCCAAGGGACAGGCTGGGAGACCCAGTACTTC	CASSQGTGWETQYF
TRBD1	15	.	TRBJ1-5	TRBV11-2	TGTGCCAGCAGCATCGACAGGGGAGGCAATCAGCCCCAGCATTTT	CASSIDRGGNQPQHF
.	13	.	TRBJ1-1	TRBV30	TGTGCCTGGAGGGCCCAGGGGCTCGGTGAAGCTTTCTTT	CAWRAQGLGEAFF
TRBD1	17	.	TRBJ1-2	TRBV5-5	TGTGCCAGCAGCTCAGGAGGGACAGGGGGGTACGTTCGTGGCTACACCTTC	CASSSGGTGGYVRGYTF
TRBD1	17	.	TRBJ2-6	TRBV2	TGTGCCAGCAGTGGTCCCGGGACAGGGAACGGGGCCAACGTCCTGACTTTC	CASSGPGTGNGANVLTF
TRBD1	14	.	TRBJ1-1	TRBV3-1/TRBV3-2	TGTGCCAGCAGCCGGACAGGGGGCGAAACTGAAGCTTTCTTT	CASSRTGGETEAFF
TRBD1	14	.	TRBJ2-7	TRBV5-1	TGCGCCAGCAGCCGGGACAGGGCTACCTACGAGCAGTACTTC	CASSRDRATYEQYF
TRBD1	17	.	TRBJ1-1	TRBV10-3	TGTGCCATCAGTGAAAATCTACAGGGGGTCTTGGGCACTGAAGCTTTCTTT	CAISENLQGVLGTEAFF
.	16	.	TRBJ2-3	TRBV4-1	TGCGCCAGCAGCCAAGATCAGACAGCTAGCACAGATACGCAGTATTTT	CASSQDQTASTDTQYF
.	17	.	TRBJ1-5	TRBV5-6	TGTGCCAGCAGCTTCTGGAAAGATTACTATAGCAATCAGCCCCAGCATTTT	CASSFWKDYYSNQPQHF
.	15	.	TRBJ1-1	TRBV14	TGTGCCAGCAGCCAAGCGTACAGCCGAATTGGTGAAGCTTTCTTT	CASSQAYSRIGEAFF
.	16	few	TRBJ1-4	TRBV9	TGTGCCAGCAGCGTGTCCTATGAACCAACTAATGAAAAACTGTTTTTT	CASSVSYEPTNEKLFF
TRBD1	15	.	TRBJ2-3	TRBV6-6	TGTGCCAGCAGTTACCCGGGACAGGGAAGCGATACGCAGTATTTT	CASSYPGQGSDTQYF
TRBD2	18	.	TRBJ2-3	TRBV2	TGTGCCAGCAGTGAATTAGGACCGCTGGCGGGAGGTGGGAATACGCAGTATTTT	CASSELGPLAGGGNTQYF
TRBD2	17	.	TRBJ2-3	TRBV11-2	TGTGCCAGCAGCCCAACCCGTAGCGGGAGGGGAACAGATACGCAGTATTTT	CASSPTRSGRGTDTQYF
.	13	.	TRBJ2-2	TRBV4-2	TGTGCCAGCAGCCAAGCGCGCACCGGGGAGCTGTTTTTT	CASSQARTGELFF
.	14	.	TRBJ1-1	TRBV5-5	TGTGCCAGCAGCTTAGGACACCAAAACACTGAAGCTTTCTTT	CASSLGHQNTEAFF
TRBD2	15	.	TRBJ2-7	TRBV5-1	TGCGCCAGCAGCGAGAGCGGGACCACAGCTTCCGAGCAGTACTTC	CASSESGTTASEQYF
TRBD2	17	.	TRBJ2-3	TRBV6-1	TGTGCCAGCAGTGACCACCTTAGCGGGAGGGGCGCAGATACGCAGTATTTT	CASSDHLSGRGADTQYF
.	16	.	TRBJ1-2	TRBV10-3	TGTGCCATCAGTGAGTACGTAGCAGGGAACAGCTATGGCTACACCTTC	CAISEYVAGNSYGYTF
TRBD2	15	.	TRBJ2-7	TRBV14	TGTGCCAGCAGAAGACGCGGGGGGAGCTCCTACGAGCAGTACTTC	CASRRRGGSSYEQYF
.	13	.	TRBJ1-2	TRBV11-2	TGTGCCAGCAGCTTCGGACAGATCGATGGCTACACCTTC	CASSFGQIDGYTF
.	13	.	TRBJ1-5	TRBV12-3/TRBV12-4	TGTGCCAGCAGTACCAAGTTCCGGCAGCCCCAGCATTTT	CASSTKFRQPQHF
TRBD1	12	few	TRBJ1-2	TRBV12-3/TRBV12-4	TGTGCCAGCAGACAGGGGGCGTATGGCTACACCTTC	CASRQGAYGYTF
TRBD1	15	.	TRBJ1-6	TRBV18	TGTGCCAGCTCACCTCCCCCAGGGGGGAATTCACCCCTCCACTTT	CASSPPPGGNSPLHF
.	13	.	TRBJ1-1	TRBV6-5	TGTGCCAGCAGCCCACAGGCGAACACTGAAGCTTTCTTT	CASSPQANTEAFF
TRBD1	16	.	TRBJ2-1	TRBV3-1/TRBV3-2	TGTGCCAGCAGCCGAAGGGGGCAGGGGAGTCTTGATGAGCAGTTCTTC	CASSRRGQGSLDEQFF
.	15	.	TRBJ2-7	TRBV5-4	TGTGCCAGCAGCTCGGGGGGGACAGGGAAAAACGAGCAGTACTTC	CASSSGGTGKNEQYF